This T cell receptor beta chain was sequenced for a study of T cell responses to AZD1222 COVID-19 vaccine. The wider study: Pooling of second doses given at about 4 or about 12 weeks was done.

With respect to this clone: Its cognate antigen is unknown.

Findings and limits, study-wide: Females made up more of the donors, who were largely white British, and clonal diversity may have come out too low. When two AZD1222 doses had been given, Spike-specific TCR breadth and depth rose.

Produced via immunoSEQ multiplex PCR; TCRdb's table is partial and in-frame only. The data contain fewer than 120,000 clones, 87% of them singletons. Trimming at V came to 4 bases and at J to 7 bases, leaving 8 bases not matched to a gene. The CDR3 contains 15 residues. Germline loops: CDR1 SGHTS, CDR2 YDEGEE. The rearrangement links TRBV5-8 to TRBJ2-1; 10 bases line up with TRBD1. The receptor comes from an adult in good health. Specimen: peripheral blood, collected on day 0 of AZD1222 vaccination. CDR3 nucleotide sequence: TGTGCCAGCAGCACGGGGACAGGGGTCGGGAATGAGCAGTTCTTC. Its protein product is CASSTGTGVGNEQFF.